This is a list of T cell receptor beta chains from one sample in a study of molecular identifiers for immune sequencing clone quantification. TCRdb analysed the PCR reads with MiXCR anew, one entry per CDR3 protein. This sample has approximately 97,000 distinct CDR3 sequences, with 24% found just once. The sample was naive CD8+ T cells from blood, with Jurkat cell RNA spiked in. Receptors were obtained from a human donor in good health. Some libraries in this study had Jurkat cell RNA spiked in. The CDR3 runs from the conserved cysteine through the conserved F or W. Fields, in order: V gene, clone size, CDR3 length, CDR3 protein. Only some rows state a clone size, as once, few, many or a class for expanded clones.

TRBV5-8 . 13 CASSPSRAGELFF
TRBV5-4 many 16 CASGDRERGITDTQYF
TRBV24-1 many 14 CATRTSGRASEQFF
TRBV7-9 . 13 CASSSAGVDEQFF
TRBV2 few 16 CASGRDNKANTGELFF
TRBV13 many 13 CASSFGGTYEQYF
TRBV24-1 many 16 CATSDGQGGVNQPQHF
TRBV6-2/TRBV6-3 . 16 CASSYLRGVASNTQYF
TRBV28 many 18 CASSFAPVRTGGEQPQHF
TRBV6-2/TRBV6-3 few 17 CASSTDLGTSGRNEQYF
TRBV13 . 16 CASSLSPGGLDTEALF
TRBV28 many 16 CASSFLTSGSSYEQYF
TRBV15 . 16 CATSTSGREGFEKLFF
TRBV28 many 16 CASSWGTGLSNQPQHF
TRBV14 many 14 CASSQDWGGYEQYF
TRBV6-2/TRBV6-3 many 13 CATKPGGSQPQHF
TRBV7-6 many 13 CASSGLVDETQYF
TRBV19 many 12 CASSIAPDTQYF
TRBV7-6 . 15 CASSLTRGSYNEQFF
TRBV20-1 many 12 CSARDLAPQAFF
TRBV6-2/TRBV6-3 few 13 CASTVWDNYGYTF
TRBV13 . 16 CASSLGAGTIQEPQYF
TRBV29-1 . 10 CGVAWTEAFF
TRBV27 few 14 CASGGQVSSYEQYF
TRBV30 many 13 CACSAGGFTEAFF
TRBV28 . 13 CASSLRREGELIF
TRBV29-1 . 15 CGVEGGSYPSGELSF
TRBV5-1 many 18 CASSSTSGGALNTDTQYF
TRBV28 many 13 CASSPLATGELFF
TRBV6-2/TRBV6-3 many 15 CASSRTSGTLETQYF
TRBV6-5 many 15 CASSISGNYYNEQFF
TRBV4-1 few 14 CASSPRQGGQPQHF
TRBV4-1 . 12 CASMGPNYGYTF
TRBV11-2 many 13 CASSPWTGYEQYF
TRBV12-3/TRBV12-4 . 13 CASSPQNSYERYF
TRBV9 many 13 CASSVGSHNEQFF
TRBV7-7 . 13 CASSQGQGAEAFF
TRBV6-5 . 13 CARSYSGAFEQFF
TRBV12-3/TRBV12-4 many 15 CASSAILLATEEQFF
TRBV15 . 15 CATSRDLGQQETRYF
TRBV7-2 many 15 CASSSGLAGTDTQYF
TRBV2 . 17 CASSEALWAQEDEKLFF
TRBV7-3 . 17 CASSASGVPSSYSEQFF
TRBV29-1 many 10 CSTLRAEQFF
TRBV30 few 15 CAWSPYGGEGETQYF
TRBV6-2/TRBV6-3 few 16 CASSSLGHLGGTEALF
TRBV19 . 16 CASSGSLAIPSYEQYF
TRBV7-3 . 16 CASSLDVGYSGTPIYF
TRBV15 few 13 CATSGTGENIQYF
TRBV5-1 many 14 CASSLTGGAYEQYF
TRBV13 . 16 CASSSGRSTPPGEQYF
TRBV19 many 16 CASSIDRGLINTEAFF
TRBV4-2 many 15 CASSQAPGLAYEQYF
TRBV20-1 many 14 CSARDRVKSYEQYF
TRBV4-3 many 16 CASSQDRVTSTGELFF
TRBV7-9 . 14 CASSPGGIGYEQYF
TRBV5-5 many 14 CASSPVDSQETQYF
TRBV11-2 many 15 CASSSPGLATYEQYF
TRBV27 many 14 CASSLGRYTGELFF
TRBV7-8 . 15 CASSLVWVRSATQYF